The source of this TCR beta chain is a study of blood T cells in healthy people across ages. Only a few counts were recorded for this clonotype. The antigen remains undetermined. Primed by a sample-barcoded 5' primer and a J-beta primer mix, a second PCR proceeded for 7 to 11 cycles. Each CDR3 protein gets one entry after TCRdb re-called the 5' RACE reads with MiXCR. The table records 550,000 to 750,000 distinct CDR3 sequences, more than 20% of them present only once. Whole-study findings and limits: Roughly linear declines in TCR beta diversity per million T cells occurred with age.

The germline CDR1 and CDR2 sequences are LNHDA and SQIVND (reference sequence). The V end lost 3 bases, the J end lost 0 bases, and 20 bases lay between the germline ends. The CDR3 has 18 amino acids. The receptor's source is a man aged 65 to 85 in good health. The sample comprised blood. The V call is TRBV19, the J call TRBJ1-1; a possible D gene is TRBD1 (6 bases). This chain's CDR3 is CASSIPPRQGRMNTEAFF. The CDR3 nucleotides read TGTGCCAGTAGTATCCCTCCCCGGCAGGGGCGGATGAACACTGAAGCTTTCTTT.